Following are 32 T cell receptor beta chains from one sample sequenced in a study of neurological immune-mediated disorders. Each CDR3 protein is one row after TCRdb ran MiXCR on the 5' RACE reads. In the table there are around 51,000 distinct CDR3 sequences, about 13% of which are singletons. The time point: longitudinal time-point 3. Sequences were obtained from PBMCs. The receptors were sampled from a male donor with HTLV-1-associated myelopathy (HAM/TSP).

This clonotype was recorded at least ten times. The chain uses TRBV5-1 and TRBJ2-7, with D perhaps matching TRBD2 (7 bases). The V end lost 1 base, the J end lost 0 bases, and 20 bases lay between the germline ends. CDR3 length equals 18 residues. From germline, CDR1 is SGHRS and CDR2 YFSETQ. CDR3 sequence reads: CASSLRPNGGGDSYEQYF. The DNA for the CDR3 is TGCGCCAGCAGCTTGAGGCCTAATGGCGGGGGCGACTCCTACGAGCAGTACTTC.

Many counts were recorded for this clonotype. The chain employs TRBV7-2 and TRBJ1-3; D is unclear. Germline CDR1 reads SGHTA; CDR2 reads FQGNSA. This CDR3 is built from 15 residues. V dropped 6 bases and J dropped 6 bases, with 18 bases sitting between them. The CDR3 here is CASSKTGSLANTIYF. The CDR3 DNA reads TGTGCCAGCAGTAAGACTGGTTCTCTGGCAAACACCATATATTTT.

This clonotype has a count of ten or more. The rearrangement uses TRBV7-3 and TRBJ1-2; 9 nucleotides align to TRBD1. V was pared by 5 bases and J by 4 bases, with 5 bases of the junction left unmatched. Germline-derived CDR1 and CDR2 are SGHTA and FQGTGA. The CDR3 contains 14 residues. The DNA for the CDR3 is TGTGCCAGCAGCACGGACAGGGGAGGCTATGGCTACACCTTC. This translates into CASSTDRGGYGYTF.

By share of the sample, this clonotype is medium-sized. The chain recombines TRBV28 with TRBJ1-2; 8 positions agree with TRBD1. V dropped 5 bases and J dropped 8; count of bases not matched to a gene: 16. Germline CDR1 MDHEN, CDR2 SYDVKM. The CDR3 loop spans 16 amino acids. The CDR3, as DNA: TGTGCCAGCAGTATAAATCCAGGGGGCAGATCGGGCGGCTACACCTTC. Protein: CASSINPGGRSGGYTF.

This clonotype was seen ten or more times. The chain employs TRBV7-9 and TRBJ2-1, with D possibly being TRBD2 (5 bases). Germline CDR1 is SEHNR and CDR2 is FQNEAQ (reference sequence). The ends were cut back, 5 bases at V and 5 bases at J, with 10 bases in the middle. The CDR3 length is 13 residues. The DNA for the CDR3 is TGTGCCAGCAGCCTCCCCGGGAACAATGAGCAGTTCTTC. This translates into CASSLPGNNEQFF.

On this clonotype itself: One junction end does not reproduce the germline sequence, and a read error may be involved. The chain uses TRBV29-1 and TRBJ2-7; D uncertain. Germline values: CDR1 SQVTM, CDR2 ANQGSEA. The CDR3 runs 11 residues. CDR3 nucleotides: TGCAGCGTTTGTAGCTCCTCCGAGCAGTACTTC. Encoded protein: CSVCSSSEQYF.

This clonotype came up many times. The chain has TRBV5-1 and TRBJ1-1; TRBD1 aligns across 10 bases. The germline gives CDR1 SGHRS, CDR2 YFSETQ. This CDR3 comprises 15 residues. The junction had 8 bases not matched to a gene; V was cut back by 4 bases and J by 5 bases. For the CDR3, the DNA is TGCGCCAGCAGCCAAAGCGACAGGGGGCTTACTGAAGCTTTCTTT. It specifies CASSQSDRGLTEAFF. Full variable domain (remainder filled in from reference TRBV5-1 and TRBJ1-1): KAGVTQTPRYLIKTRGQQVTLSCSPISGHRSVSWYQQTPGQGLQFLFEYFSETQRNKGNFPGRFSGRQFSNSRSEMNVSTLELGDSALYLCASSQSDRGLTEAFFGQGTRLTVV.

This clonotype was seen ten or more times. The chain is built from TRBV5-1 and TRBJ2-3; TRBD2 agrees at 9 bases. This CDR3 has 16 residues. Per the germline V gene, CDR1 is SGHRS and CDR2 is YFSETQ. J gave up 3 bases and V 1 base, and 6 bases lay outside the gene matches. In DNA form, the CDR3 reads TGCGCCAGCAGCTTGCGGCCTAGCGGGGAGACAGATACGCAGTATTTT. Amino acid sequence: CASSLRPSGETDTQYF. Variable domain in full (rest from reference TRBV5-1 and TRBJ2-3): KAGVTQTPRYLIKTRGQQVTLSCSPISGHRSVSWYQQTPGQGLQFLFEYFSETQRNKGNFPGRFSGRQFSNSRSEMNVSTLELGDSALYLCASSLRPSGETDTQYFGPGTRLTVL.

This clonotype was counted at least ten times. The chain carries TRBV20-1 and TRBJ2-7; D unresolved. Trimming took off 1 base at V and 4 bases at J, with 20 bases between the two ends. The CDR3 contains 16 residues. Germline V CDR1 and CDR2: DFQATT, SNEGSKA (reference sequence). The CDR3 is CSARAPDAPIGYEQYF. CDR3 in DNA: TGCAGTGCTAGAGCTCCAGACGCTCCCATTGGATACGAGCAGTACTTC.

The table lists this clonotype with many counts. The chain has TRBV4-2 and TRBJ1-5; 7 bases map to TRBD1. This CDR3 has 17 residues. Trimming cost V 1 base and J 7 bases; bases outside gene matches: 13. The V gene's germline CDR1 is LGHNA and CDR2 YNFKEQ. Written as DNA, the CDR3 is TGTGCCAGCAGCCAAGCCGGGATCGACAGGGCAGGCCAGCCCCAGCATTTT. This sequence encodes CASSQAGIDRAGQPQHF.

By sample share, this clonotype is medium-sized (0.01 to 0.1%). The chain carries TRBV20-1 and TRBJ2-2; D unresolved. Looked up from germline, CDR1 is DFQATT and CDR2 is SNEGSKA (reference sequence). The CDR3 length is 12 residues. CDR3 nucleotide sequence: TGCAGCTCTGCTTTGCCCACCGGGGAGCTGTTTTTT. Translation gives CSSALPTGELFF.

Many counts were recorded for this clonotype. The chain combines TRBV4-3 with TRBJ2-7, with a weak D call TRBD1 (6 bases). V lost 1 base, J lost 0 bases, and 10 bases lay in between. CDR1 and CDR2 from the germline V gene are LGHNA and YSLEER. The CDR3 is 15 residues long. The CDR3: CASSQGIQGSYEQYF. The CDR3 bases are TGCGCCAGCAGCCAAGGGATACAGGGCTCCTACGAGCAGTACTTC.

This clonotype was seen many times. V gene TRBV20-1 combines with J gene TRBJ2-3; 10 nucleotides align to TRBD2. Germline CDR1 is DFQATT and CDR2 is SNEGSKA (reference sequence). The CDR3 length is 17 residues. J lost 1 base, V lost 6 bases, and 13 bases had no gene match. The CDR3 nucleotides read TGCAGTGCAAGAAGGGCTAGCGGGGGCGGGGGCACAGATACGCAGTATTTT. It specifies CSARRASGGGGTDTQYF.

This clonotype was counted at least ten times. J is TRBJ1-1 and V is TRBV5-6, with unresolved D. V lost 0 bases, J lost 5 bases, and 11 bases lay in between. The CDR3 loop spans 14 amino acids. CDR1 SGHDT and CDR2 YYEEEE come from the germline V gene. In DNA, the CDR3 is TGTGCCAGCAGCTTGGTGGGCGCGGGAACTGAAGCTTTCTTT. It is translated as CASSLVGAGTEAFF.

This clonotype appeared many times. The chain recombines TRBV5-1 with TRBJ1-6; no clear D. V was trimmed by 1 base and J by 11 bases, leaving 7 bases between them. This CDR3 region has 12 residues. CDR1 and CDR2 from the germline V gene are SGHRS and YFSETQ. The CDR3 protein is CASSLNQPPLHF. The CDR3, as DNA: TGCGCCAGCAGCTTGAATCAGCCACCCCTCCACTTT.

This sequence joins TRBV30 and TRBJ2-2; possibly TRBD1 or TRBD2 for D (6 bases each). CDR3 length: 15 residues. Germline lookup yields CDR1 GTSNPN and CDR2 SVGIG (reference sequence). Trimming took off 4 bases at V and 3 bases at J, with 15 bases between the two ends. As DNA, the CDR3 is TGTGCCTGGAAGGGGACGGGGGCTGACACCGGGGAGCTGTTTTTT. Protein product: CAWKGTGADTGELFF.

This clonotype was counted ten times or more. The V call is TRBV6-1, the J call TRBJ1-5; no clear D gene. V lost 6 bases, J lost 4 bases, and 13 bases lay in between. Germline loops: CDR1 MNHNS, CDR2 SASEGT. The CDR3 sequence is 14 residues long. This CDR3 is CASSVERVNQPQHF. In nucleotides, the CDR3 is TGTGCCAGCAGCGTCGAAAGGGTAAATCAGCCCCAGCATTTT.

This clonotype was recorded many times. The V call is TRBV9, the J call TRBJ1-2; a weak D match, TRBD1 (5 bases). Per the germline V gene, CDR1 is SGDLS and CDR2 is YYNGEE. This CDR3 is 14 amino acids long. V lost 0 bases to trimming and J lost 6 bases, with 12 bases between them. The chain's CDR3 is CASSVVGGANGYTF. The CDR3 region has the DNA TGTGCCAGCAGCGTAGTTGGAGGGGCTAATGGCTACACCTTC.

The chain links TRBV29-1 to TRBJ2-3; TRBD2 agrees at 15 bases. V was pared by 7 bases and J by 4 bases, with 3 bases of the junction left unmatched. This CDR3 is built from 14 residues. Germline CDR1 reads SQVTM; CDR2 reads ANQGSEA. The CDR3 here is CSARTSGGADTQYF. For the CDR3, the DNA is TGCAGCGCCCGGACTAGCGGGGGGGCAGATACGCAGTATTTT.

The table lists this clonotype with many counts. This sequence joins TRBV28 and TRBJ2-5, with 8 bases matching TRBD2. This CDR3 has 15 residues. J lost 1 base, V lost 5 bases, and 6 bases had no gene match. CDR1 MDHEN and CDR2 SYDVKM come from the germline V gene. This CDR3 reads CASSPGLAGQETQYF. For the CDR3, the DNA is TGTGCCAGCAGTCCTGGCCTAGCGGGCCAAGAGACCCAGTACTTC.

Concerning this clonotype itself: A much larger clone is a single base away; this may be a read error. The genes are TRBV18 and TRBJ2-7; maybe TRBD1 (6 bases). The CDR3 consists of 13 residues. Trimming took 1 base from V and 3 from J, leaving 7 bases between them. Germline V gives CDR1 KGHSH, CDR2 LQKENI. The CDR3 sequence is CASSPQGVYEQYF. DNA of the CDR3: TGTGCCAGCTCACCACAGGGGGTCTACGAGCAGTACTTC.

This clonotype was seen many times. The chain employs TRBV28 and TRBJ1-1; D may be TRBD1 (5 bases). Trimming removed 6 bases at V and 12 bases at J, with 8 bases between. Germline V gene data show CDR1 as MDHEN and CDR2 as SYDVKM. The CDR3 sequence is 9 residues long. The CDR3 region is CASSPGPFF. Written as DNA, the CDR3 is TGTGCCAGCAGCCCGGGGCCTTTCTTT.

At least ten counts were recorded for this clonotype. The V and J genes are TRBV5-1 and TRBJ2-3, with TRBD2 matching 13 bases. This CDR3 is 16 amino acids long. V lost 3 bases, J lost 4 bases, and 5 bases stayed unmatched. Germline lookup yields CDR1 SGHRS and CDR2 YFSETQ. The CDR3 region is CASSSGLAGTPDTQYF. The CDR3 bases are TGCGCCAGCAGCTCGGGACTAGCGGGGACCCCAGATACGCAGTATTTT.

This clonotype occurred many times. The V call is TRBV20-1, the J call TRBJ2-5; no definite D call. V was pared by 4 bases and J by 5 bases, with 8 bases between. The length of the CDR3 is 11 residues. Germline values: CDR1 DFQATT, CDR2 SNEGSKA (reference sequence). Here the CDR3 DNA reads TGCAGTGCTACCCGAGGCGAGACCCAGTACTTC. Protein sequence: CSATRGETQYF.

This clonotype was picked up many times. V gene TRBV7-2 combines with J gene TRBJ2-5; possibly TRBD1 for D (6 bases). V gave up 2 bases and J gave up 1 base, with 11 bases separating them. There are 15 residues in the CDR3. From germline, CDR1 is SGHTA and CDR2 FQGNSA. CDR3 nucleotides: TGTGCCAGCAGCTTAATGGGGGCGCCCCAAGAGACCCAGTACTTC. It specifies CASSLMGAPQETQYF.

Remarks on this clonotype: A clone one base away is much larger, so this may be a read error. The rearrangement joins TRBV5-1 to TRBJ1-2, with a tentative D call TRBD1 (5 bases). The germline V gene has CDR1 SGHRS and CDR2 YFSETQ. The V end lost 4 bases, the J end lost 5 bases, and 18 bases lay between the germline ends. The CDR3 contains 15 residues. The CDR3 protein is CASSLDGGVKYGYTF. CDR3 DNA: TGCGCCAGCAGCCTAGACGGAGGGGTCAAATATGGCTACACCTTC.

This clonotype appeared many times. This chain links TRBV4-3 with TRBJ1-2, with D tentatively TRBD1 (5 bases). V lost 0 bases and J lost 2, with 10 bases in between. This CDR3 contains 15 residues. CDR1 and CDR2 from the germline V gene are LGHNA and YSLEER. The CDR3 region is CASSQDPSGNYGYTF. The CDR3 coding sequence is TGCGCCAGCAGCCAAGATCCCTCAGGGAACTATGGCTACACCTTC.

The chain recombines TRBV20-1 with TRBJ2-1; 10 nucleotides line up with TRBD1. This CDR3 spans 14 amino acids. V gave up 5 bases and J gave up 7 bases; unmatched junction bases: 8. CDR1 and CDR2 (germline): DFQATT, SNEGSKA (reference sequence). CDR3 region: CSAPRQGAGNEQFF. DNA for the CDR3: TGCAGTGCTCCCCGACAGGGGGCGGGAAATGAGCAGTTCTTC.

To note about this clonotype: At one boundary the junction diverges from the germline segment, which might be a read error. The CDR3 nucleotides read TGTGCCAGCAGTGAGGACAGGGGAACGATAGAACAGTGCTTC. Translation: CASSEDRGTIEQCF. This chain connects TRBV2 to TRBJ2-7; TRBD1 matches 9 bases. CDR3 length: 14 amino acids. Germline loops: CDR1 SNHLY, CDR2 FYNNEI.

This clonotype was seen ten or more times. The chain couples TRBV4-3 to TRBJ2-1; D is possibly TRBD2 (5 bases). This CDR3 is 18 amino acids long. Germline V gives CDR1 LGHNA, CDR2 YSLEER. Trimming stripped 0 bases from V and 0 bases from J, with 15 bases between. CDR3 region: CASSQDFRGSSSYNEQFF. In nucleotides, the CDR3 is TGCGCCAGCAGCCAAGATTTCAGAGGGAGCTCCTCCTACAATGAGCAGTTCTTC.

This clonotype was detected many times. J is TRBJ2-5 and V is TRBV5-1, with D possibly being TRBD1 (5 bases). Germline CDR1 and CDR2: SGHRS and YFSETQ. Between the trimmed V and J ends, which lost 0 bases and 3 bases, there was a span of 9 bases. CDR3 length: 14 residues. CDR3: CASSLETVEETQYF. DNA for the CDR3: TGCGCCAGCAGCTTGGAGACAGTCGAAGAGACCCAGTACTTC.

At least ten counts were recorded for this clonotype. The chain uses TRBV4-3 and TRBJ1-4; D is undetermined. Looked up from germline, CDR1 is LGHNA and CDR2 is YSLEER. The V and J ends lost 3 bases and 5 bases respectively, with 13 bases between them. The CDR3 totals 15 residues. The CDR3 here is CASSHLRASNEKLFF. CDR3 DNA sequence: TGCGCCAGCAGCCATCTAAGGGCGTCCAATGAAAAACTGTTTTTT.